Listed below are T cell receptor beta chains from one sample, sequenced in a study of Ad26.COV2.S vaccination and SARS-CoV-2 variants. TCRdb's copy holds only in-frame clones and misses some; the assay was immunoSEQ multiplex PCR. The data contain about 680,000 clones, more than 70% of them seen just once; the ten biggest clones take up about 1.5%. The source material was peripheral blood, sampled in a trial of Ad26.COV2.S vaccine versus placebo. The receptors here all came from a person aged 18 to 65 who received the Ad26.COV2.S COVID-19 vaccine or a placebo. The CDR3 runs from the conserved cysteine through the conserved F or W. The order of the fields is J gene, clone size, V gene, D gene, CDR3 protein, CDR3 DNA. D genes are given only for firm matches. Some rows mark clone size as missing; the rest say once, few, many or name a class of expanded clone.

>TRBJ1-1|-|TRBV6-2/TRBV6-3|-
CASSYSQGATEAFF
TGTGCCAGCAGTTACTCTCAGGGAGCCACTGAAGCTTTCTTT
>TRBJ1-5|-|TRBV3-1/TRBV3-2|-
CASSANQGSGQPQHF
TGTGCCAGCAGCGCAAATCAGGGGTCAGGTCAGCCCCAGCATTTT
>TRBJ1-2|-|TRBV20-1|-
CSASIIYGYTF
TGCAGTGCTAGCATCATCTATGGCTACACCTTC
>TRBJ2-7|-|TRBV11-3|-
CASSFMGVEQYF
TGTGCCAGCAGCTTTATGGGCGTCGAGCAGTACTTC
>TRBJ2-5|-|TRBV6-6|-
CASSQQGSQETQYF
TGTGCCAGCAGTCAACAGGGATCCCAAGAGACCCAGTACTTC
>TRBJ2-3|once|TRBV20-1|TRBD2
CSASGLGTDTQYF
TGCAGTGCTAGTGGACTAGGGACAGATACGCAGTATTTT
>TRBJ2-2|few|TRBV9|TRBD2
CASARLAGIGELFF
TGTGCCTCAGCAAGGCTAGCGGGGATCGGGGAGCTGTTTTTT
>TRBJ2-2|-|TRBV2|TRBD1
CASRLGTGVVGELFF
TGTGCCAGCAGGCTCGGGACAGGGGTGGTCGGGGAGCTGTTTTTT
>TRBJ2-7|-|TRBV5-1|-
CASKGFAEQYF
TGCGCCAGTAAAGGGTTTGCCGAGCAGTACTTC
>TRBJ2-1|-|TRBV11-3|-
CASSARGANEQFF
TGTGCCAGCAGCGCAAGAGGGGCGAATGAGCAGTTCTTC
>TRBJ2-2|once|TRBV27|-
CASSLTVGAAGELFF
TGTGCCAGCAGTTTAACGGTGGGCGCGGCCGGGGAGCTGTTTTTT
>TRBJ2-3|-|TRBV5-8|-
CASSLGRQINTDTQYF
TGTGCCAGCAGCCTGGGACGGCAGATAAACACAGATACGCAGTATTTT
>TRBJ2-2|-|TRBV11-3|TRBD1
CASSPGTGMGGNTGELFF
TGTGCCAGCAGCCCCGGGACAGGGATGGGGGGTAACACCGGGGAGCTGTTTTTT
>TRBJ1-2|-|TRBV27|TRBD1
CASSLSPPQGSSGYGYTF
TGTGCCAGCAGTTTATCCCCCCCACAGGGGTCCAGTGGGTATGGCTACACCTTC
>TRBJ1-2|-|TRBV6-5|-
CASSSGNYGYTF
TGTGCCAGCTCTTCCGGAAACTATGGCTACACCTTC
>TRBJ2-3|-|TRBV9|-
CASSPRTNTDTQYF
TGTGCCAGCAGCCCCCGGACTAACACAGATACGCAGTATTTT
>TRBJ1-1|-|TRBV13|-
CASSPTIPAYTEAFF
TGTGCCAGCAGCCCGACCATACCCGCCTACACTGAAGCTTTCTTT
>TRBJ2-7|-|TRBV5-1|TRBD1
CASRDAGTGGSYEQYF
TGCGCCAGCAGAGATGCCGGGACAGGGGGTTCCTACGAGCAGTACTTC
>TRBJ1-5|-|TRBV6-1|-
CASSKVLAQRHQPQHF
TGTGCCAGCAGTAAAGTTTTGGCCCAGCGCCATCAGCCCCAGCATTTT
>TRBJ1-1|-|TRBV5-1|-
CASSLEGPNTEAFF
TGCGCCAGCAGCTTGGAAGGCCCGAACACTGAAGCTTTCTTT
>TRBJ1-1|-|TRBV7-2|-
CASSSYRIENTEAFF
TGTGCCAGCAGCTCGTACAGGATCGAGAACACTGAAGCTTTCTTT
>TRBJ1-6|-|TRBV6-6|-
CASSYPPGHDISPLHF
TGTGCCAGCAGTTACCCACCGGGACACGATATATCACCCCTCCACTTT
>TRBJ1-6|-|TRBV6-6|-
CASSFLAVIYNSPLHF
TGTGCCAGCAGTTTTCTCGCCGTAATTTATAATTCACCCCTCCACTTT
>TRBJ1-1|-|TRBV15|-
CATSRDRSGTEAFF
TGTGCCACCAGCAGAGACAGGTCTGGAACTGAAGCTTTCTTT
>TRBJ2-7|-|TRBV7-2|TRBD1
CASSLGGQPGEQYF
TGTGCCAGCAGCCTAGGGGGACAGCCCGGCGAGCAGTACTTC
>TRBJ2-1|-|TRBV7-8|-
CASSFSQGGTSYNEQFF
TGTGCCAGCAGCTTTAGCCAGGGAGGTACCTCCTACAATGAGCAGTTCTTC
>TRBJ2-2|-|TRBV19|TRBD2
CASSTGGNTGELFF
TGTGCCAGTAGTACGGGAGGGAACACCGGGGAGCTGTTTTTT
>TRBJ2-7|-|TRBV19|-
CASSIGLSYEQYF
TGTGCCAGTAGTATAGGGCTTTCCTACGAGCAGTACTTC
>TRBJ2-1|-|TRBV19|TRBD1
CASSIDSTGKQFF
TGTGCCAGTAGTATAGACTCGACAGGGAAGCAGTTCTTC
>TRBJ2-7|-|TRBV19|TRBD2
CASAMGGPGSEQYF
TGTGCCAGTGCGATGGGAGGGCCCGGGAGCGAGCAGTACTTC
>TRBJ2-7|-|TRBV27|-
CASSPPDRSSYEQYF
TGTGCCAGCAGTCCACCCGACAGGAGCTCCTACGAGCAGTACTTC
>TRBJ2-2|few|TRBV6-5|TRBD2
CATQSLAGAGELFF
TGTGCCACCCAGTCACTAGCGGGAGCCGGGGAGCTGTTTTTT
>TRBJ2-2|-|TRBV6-2/TRBV6-3|-
CASSYTNTGELFF
TGTGCCAGCAGTTACACAAACACCGGGGAGCTGTTTTTT
>TRBJ1-1|-|TRBV25-1|TRBD1
CASGTDPGEAFF
TGTGCCAGCGGGACAGACCCCGGCGAAGCTTTCTTT
>TRBJ2-5|-|TRBV30|-
CAWSVRGVETQYF
TGTGCCTGGAGTGTAAGGGGAGTGGAGACCCAGTACTTC
>TRBJ2-7|-|TRBV29-1|TRBD1
CSVEATGDFYEQYF
TGCAGCGTTGAAGCGACAGGGGATTTCTACGAGCAGTACTTC
>TRBJ2-6|-|TRBV7-8|-
CASSLRESGANVLTF
TGTGCCAGCAGCTTAAGGGAATCCGGGGCCAACGTCCTGACTTTC
>TRBJ1-6|-|TRBV9|-
CASSGPAGDSPLHF
TGTGCCAGCAGCGGACCAGCCGGTGATTCACCCCTCCACTTT